This TCR beta chain derives from a study of T cell changes during pregnancy in multiple sclerosis. Sequencing used immunoSEQ multiplex PCR; TCRdb keeps in-frame clones, though not all of them. The data contain about 93,000 clones, 85% to 95% of them singletons. The CDR3 covers 11 residues. V was clipped by 3 bases and J by 12 bases; unmatched bases: 3. From germline, CDR1 is SGHTA and CDR2 FQGNSA. The rearrangement uses TRBV7-2 and TRBJ2-3; TRBD2 matches at 7 bases. The source material was peripheral blood, sampled after pregnancy. The sequence was obtained from a female donor with multiple sclerosis, enrolled in a pregnancy study. CDR3 sequence (DNA): TGTGCCAGCAGCTTGGGGACTACCCAGTATTTT. It encodes CASSLGTTQYF.